This TCR beta chain was retrieved from a study of T cells in Graves' hyperthyroidism and ophthalmopathy (dated by TCRdb to between 2019 and 2020). At the level of the whole study: Peripheral blood was collected at initial diagnosis, before any treatment. According to the paper, TCR Vbeta CDR3 sequencing was carried out on around 140 peripheral blood samples, which came from approximately 43 ophthalmopathy, under 85 hyperthyroidism and roughly 17 progressor patients. The roughly 94 discovery patients were randomly split 7:3 into training and test sets. TCR V-J signatures able to tell the groups apart were searched for in a discovery cohort of 90 to 100 patients, of whom over 40 had Graves' ophthalmopathy and more than 55 had stable Graves' hyperthyroidism. An independent validation cohort of fewer than 20 hyperthyroidism patients and 17 patients who later progressed to ophthalmopathy tested prospective prediction of ophthalmopathy. Following sampling, methimazole starting at 30 mg daily was given to hyperthyroidism patients, and high-dose intravenous methylprednisolone was given to ophthalmopathy patients. In about 6 Graves' hyperthyroidism patients, the study also compared T-cell repertoires from thyroid tissue with T-cell repertoires from blood.

Graves' hyperthyroidism was defined as stable when no progression to ophthalmopathy occurred over 18 months of follow-up. The hyperthyroidism patients were between 18 and 65 years old and newly diagnosed, with a disease duration of less than 2 months. Patients with uncontrolled infections, other autoimmune diseases, pregnancy or lactation were excluded. Diagnoses relied on clinical symptoms, serum thyroxine and TRAb, thyroid ultrasound and orbital computed tomography. PBMCs were separated from roughly 10 ml of fresh peripheral blood using Ficoll-Paque density gradient centrifugation. Total RNA was extracted using Trizol reagent, and RNA quality was assessed on an Agilent 2100 Bioanalyzer. Study-wide findings and limitations: Ophthalmopathy was separated from stable hyperthyroidism by a 13 V-J signature model, with 85% to 90% sensitivity and around 81% specificity obtained in cross-validation and 80%/75% obtained in testing. No statistical method was used to fix the sample size in advance, and group allocation was not hidden from the investigators. During validation, the model predicted progression to ophthalmopathy a median of roughly 7.1 months ahead of onset, with 60% to 71% sensitivity and 72.22% specificity. Most expanded thyroid clonotypes (frequency above 0.001) were also detected in blood, a finding suggesting that blood repertoires may reflect thyroid immune responses.

The TCR beta CDR3 regions were amplified from the RNA transcripts. A first-round RT-PCR of the TCR CDR3 used the HTBI primer set with the Qiagen OneStep RT-PCR kit. Libraries were constructed in a second round of multiplex PCR, after which size selection and purification were carried out. Libraries were sequenced paired-end with 100 bp reads on an Illumina HiSeq2000. The authors' analysis ran thus. SOAPnuke was used to process the raw data, removing reads that contained adapters or uncalled bases, had a mean Phred below 15, or lacked an exact match to the constant primer or identifier. High-quality paired reads were merged using COPE v1.2.5, and each unique nucleotide sequence was defined as a clonotype. MiTCR v1.1 was used to align the clonotypes against IMGT TRBV, TRBD and TRBJ reference segments. The analysis included only V-J combinations with a frequency above 0.0001, which together covered around 99% of the repertoires. A TCS score was defined as the ratio of F50 (clonal expansion) to E x V (chaos), with BLOSUM62-based TCRdist applied between CDR3 peptides within each V-J. Welch's t-statistics and random forest reduced around 510 V-J features to fewer than 15, which were used in a naive Bayes classifier (R e1071). TCRdb cleaned the public reads at Q25 with fastp, built clones with MiXCR and kept in-frame beta chains. Rows are unified per CDR3 protein, each entry keeping the most common DNA and genes. The V and J calls shown here were made by TCRdb, not taken from the authors' results. The sample table records hundreds of thousands of distinct CDR3 sequences; about 15% of these occur just once. The ten largest clonotypes hold approximately 32% of the sample.

In its sample, this clonotype was seen many times. The antigen this receptor binds is unknown. No base quality values were provided; no much bigger clone lies one nucleotide off. Cut back by 3 bases and 5 bases, the V and J ends lie 13 bases apart. From the cysteine through the phenylalanine, the CDR3 covers 14 amino acids. Of the read, only the CDR3 DNA is kept; its 42 bases are in frame from base 1. Sequenced: blood. The chain uses TRBV12-3 or TRBV12-4 and TRBJ1-1; the D gene remains uncertain. This TCR came from a woman in her 30s with Graves' hyperthyroidism. The DNA reads as follows: TGTGCCAGCAGTTTTACTTCCCCGAGGACTGAAGCTTTCTTT. Its protein reads: CASSFTSPRTEAFF.